The 21 T cell receptor beta chains presented below share a single source sample, sequenced in a study of response to subunit inactivated influenza vaccine. TCRdb reprocessed the RT-PCR reads with MiXCR, giving one entry per CDR3 protein. This table has about 180,000 distinct CDR3 sequences, roughly 8.7% appearing once. The sequences come from non-naive T cells sorted from PBMCs, collected on the day of vaccination. These receptor sequences come from a man aged 45-65 years who received an inactivated influenza vaccine.

This chain joins TRBV6-5 and TRBJ1-1; D possibly corresponds to TRBD1 (6 bases). CDR3 length: 14 residues. V was clipped by 4 bases and J by 5 bases, with 14 bases between them. CDR1 MNHEY and CDR2 SVGAGI come from the germline V gene. The CDR3: CASSFREGGTEAFF. The CDR3 DNA is TGTGCCAGCAGTTTCAGGGAGGGGGGGACTGAAGCTTTCTTT.

The V and J genes are TRBV5-6 and TRBJ1-1; 7 nucleotides agree with TRBD1. In germline, CDR1 is SGHDT, CDR2 YYEEEE. The CDR3 has 13 amino acids. V was clipped by 0 bases and J by 7 bases; unmatched bases: 3. CDR3 in DNA: TGTGCCAGCAGCTTGGCCCGGGACAGTGAAGCTTTCTTT. Translation gives CASSLARDSEAFF.

This clonotype was observed a handful of times. The CDR3 loop reads CASSRTSTNEKLFF. CDR3 bases: TGCGCCAGCAGCCGGACTTCAACTAATGAAAAACTGTTTTTT. V usage is TRBV5-1 and J usage is TRBJ1-4; D is unclear. CDR1 and CDR2 (germline): SGHRS, YFSETQ. V lost 4 bases to trimming and J lost 0 bases, with 7 bases between them. The CDR3 contains 14 residues.

This clonotype was counted only a few times. The rearrangement links TRBV5-4 to TRBJ2-7; 13 nucleotides agree with TRBD2. Unmatched junction bases numbered 3, after V lost 4 bases and J lost 2 bases. This CDR3 is built from 15 residues. Germline V gene data show CDR1 as SGHNT and CDR2 as YYREEE (reference sequence). Here the CDR3 reads CASSLTSGRAYEQYF. CDR3 sequence (DNA): TGTGCCAGCAGCCTCACTAGCGGGAGGGCCTACGAGCAGTACTTC.

In its sample, this clonotype was seen a few times. The genes are TRBV20-1 and TRBJ2-1, with 7 bases matching TRBD2. This CDR3 spans 16 amino acids. The ends lost 5 bases at V and 1 base at J; junction bases unmatched: 11. Germline CDR1 is DFQATT and CDR2 is SNEGSKA (reference sequence). The CDR3 region is CSAPSGGGGSYNEQFF. As DNA, the CDR3 is TGCAGTGCTCCATCTGGGGGGGGAGGTTCCTACAATGAGCAGTTCTTC.

At least ten counts were recorded for this clonotype. This sequence joins TRBV20-1 and TRBJ2-5; 10 bases are a match to TRBD2. The CDR3 is made up of 15 amino acids. In germline, CDR1 is DFQATT, CDR2 SNEGSKA (reference sequence). Unmatched junction bases numbered 7, after V lost 5 bases and J lost 1 base. CDR3 nucleotides: TGCAGTGCTTCAGGGACTAGCGCGACCCAAGAGACCCAGTACTTC. Translated: CSASGTSATQETQYF.

The table lists this clonotype with many counts. The gene calls are TRBV12-3 or TRBV12-4 and TRBJ2-4; 9 bases agree with TRBD1. V lost 5 bases and J lost 0; bases outside the gene matches: 11. This CDR3 has 18 residues. As DNA, the CDR3 is TGTGCCAGCAGTCCGACAGGGGGACGCCTCCTAGCCAAAAACATTCAGTACTTC. It encodes CASSPTGGRLLAKNIQYF.

V usage is TRBV4-3 and J usage is TRBJ2-1, with D maybe TRBD2 (6 bases). CDR1 LGHNA and CDR2 YSLEER come from the germline V gene. CDR3 length: 16 amino acids. The germline V and J ends were trimmed by 0 bases and 3 bases, with 12 bases remaining between them. CDR3 loop: CASSQEAGSRYNEQFF. The CDR3 DNA sequence: TGCGCCAGCAGCCAAGAGGCGGGGAGCCGCTACAATGAGCAGTTCTTC.

The chain carries TRBV19 and TRBJ2-3, with D possibly being TRBD2 (6 bases). Per germline, CDR1 LNHDA and CDR2 SQIVND (reference sequence). The CDR3 has 17 amino acids. Trimming pared 1 base from V and 5 bases from J, leaving 19 bases between. The CDR3 coding sequence is TGTGCCAGTAGTATAGGATCGGGGACTCTTTGGGGAGATACGCAGTATTTT. It codes for CASSIGSGTLWGDTQYF.

This clonotype was recorded a few times. This rearrangement joins TRBV11-1 to TRBJ2-1; TRBD2 aligns across 7 bases. There are 13 residues in the CDR3. Germline CDR1 is SGHAT and CDR2 is FQDESV (reference sequence). V lost 7 bases, J lost 10 bases, and 10 bases stayed unmatched. CDR3 nucleotide sequence: TGTGCCAGCAACCGACCCCCCGGGGGGGAGCAGTTCTTC. Protein: CASNRPPGGEQFF.

This clonotype was counted a few times. The V gene is TRBV15, the J gene TRBJ1-1; the D gene is possibly TRBD1 (5 bases). Trimming took 0 bases from V and 4 from J, leaving 12 bases between them. The germline V gene encodes CDR1 LNHNV and CDR2 YYDKDF (reference sequence). CDR3 length equals 15 residues. This chain's CDR3 is CATSRDTGGGTEAFF. CDR3 in DNA: TGTGCCACCAGCAGAGATACCGGGGGGGGCACTGAAGCTTTCTTT. Combining the CDR3 with reference TRBV15 and TRBJ1-1 gives the whole variable domain DAMVIQNPRYQVTQFGKPVTLSCSQTLNHNVMYWYQQKSSQAPKLLFHYYDKDFNNEADTPDNFQSRRPNTSFCFLDIRSPGLGDTAMYLCATSRDTGGGTEAFFGQGTRLTVV.

This clonotype has more than one count but fewer than ten. The chain has TRBV3-1 and TRBJ1-1, with D possibly being TRBD1 (5 bases). The V and J ends lost 1 base and 2 bases respectively, with 8 bases between them. The length of the CDR3 is 14 residues. The germline V gene encodes CDR1 LGHDT and CDR2 YNNKEL (reference sequence). The CDR3 nucleotides read TGTGCCAGCAGCCAAGGACAGCCTAACACTGAAGCTTTCTTT. Translation: CASSQGQPNTEAFF.

V usage is TRBV4-2 and J usage is TRBJ2-7; TRBD2 aligns across 8 bases. This CDR3 is built from 18 residues. CDR1 and CDR2 from the germline V gene are LGHNA and YNFKEQ. The ends lost 3 bases at V and 2 bases at J; junction bases unmatched: 15. DNA of the CDR3: TGTGCCAGCAGCCACTCGGCGTTAAGCGGGAGTGTTACCTACGAGCAGTACTTC. It yields the protein CASSHSALSGSVTYEQYF.

This chain uses TRBV6-1 with TRBJ2-3, with D hard to call. There are 15 residues in the CDR3. CDR1 and CDR2 (germline): MNHNS, SASEGT. V gave up 6 bases and J gave up 0 bases, with 13 bases separating them. Here the CDR3 DNA reads TGTGCCAGCAGCCCGAGAGAGATTAGCACAGATACGCAGTATTTT. Translating gives CASSPREISTDTQYF.

This clonotype was counted many times. This sequence joins TRBV20-1 and TRBJ1-4, with D unclear. CDR1 and CDR2 from the germline V gene are DFQATT and SNEGSKA (reference sequence). V was clipped by 4 bases and J by 4 bases, with 13 bases between them. There are 14 residues in the CDR3. Here the CDR3 DNA reads TGCAGTGCTATCCACAGAGCTTTTAATGAAAAACTGTTTTTT. This sequence encodes CSAIHRAFNEKLFF.

This clonotype was found a few times. In DNA, the CDR3 is TGTGCCAGCAGCTCCAGGCCGAAAAATTCACCCCTCCACTTT. Its protein is CASSSRPKNSPLHF. This chain links TRBV5-6 with TRBJ1-6; D is unclear. V lost 3 bases, J lost 7 bases, and 11 bases lay in between. The CDR3 loop spans 14 amino acids. Looked up from germline, CDR1 is SGHDT and CDR2 is YYEEEE.

This clonotype has ten or more counts. CDR3 nucleotide sequence: TGTGCCAGCAGCCAAGTCCGGGCAGACAACACTGAAGCTTTCTTT. As protein: CASSQVRADNTEAFF. The rearrangement uses TRBV16 and TRBJ1-1; D is ambiguous. The CDR3 has 15 amino acids. Trimming removed 2 bases from V and 2 bases from J, with 12 bases in between. Germline V CDR1 and CDR2: KGHSY, FQNENV.

V usage is TRBV27 and J usage is TRBJ1-6; D gene ambiguous. Trimming removed 5 bases at V and 7 bases at J, with 6 bases between. This CDR3 is built from 12 residues. Germline V gives CDR1 MNHEY, CDR2 SMNVEV (reference sequence). The CDR3 bases are TGTGCCAGCAGTAATGGGAATTCACCCCTCCACTTT. This gives the protein CASSNGNSPLHF.

The gene calls are TRBV4-1 and TRBJ1-5; 9 nucleotides agree with TRBD1. The trim removed 0 bases at V and 7 bases at J, leaving 7 bases unmatched. Germline CDR1 and CDR2: MGHRA and YSYEKL. The length of the CDR3 is 16 residues. The CDR3 is CASSQDWGQGGQPQHF. The CDR3 DNA follows: TGCGCCAGCAGCCAAGACTGGGGACAGGGAGGACAGCCCCAGCATTTT.

The chain carries TRBV6-2 or TRBV6-3 and TRBJ2-7, with D perhaps matching TRBD1 or TRBD2 (5 bases each). The CDR3 runs 13 residues. Germline CDR1 and CDR2: MNHEY and SVGEGT. CDR3 sequence reads: CATRGRISYEQYF. The CDR3, as DNA: TGTGCTACACGGGGACGGATATCCTACGAGCAGTACTTC.

This clonotype has just a few counts. A much larger clone sits a single nucleotide away, making a read error possible. This chain uses TRBV7-2 with TRBJ1-6; D is uncertain. Trimming cost V 2 bases and J 7 bases, with 3 bases left between them. There are 12 residues in the CDR3. Germline CDR1 SGHTA, CDR2 FQGNSA. This CDR3 reads CASSLRNSPLHF. CDR3 nucleotide sequence: TGTGCCAGCAGCTTAAGAAATTCACCCCTCCACTTT.